Shown below are 25 T cell receptor beta chains from a single sample sequenced in a study of T-cell reconstitution after alpha-beta-depleted transplantation in children. General observations from the study: After one year, T-cell counts and TCRbeta diversity mostly came from new T cells.

Unique molecular identifiers were used to barcode this TCRbeta library. TCRdb called the PCR reads again in MiXCR, with one record for every CDR3 protein. This table has around 300,000 distinct CDR3 sequences, over 7.5% appearing once. Their antigens remain unidentified. The sequencing used peripheral blood, collected 360 days after TCRalphabeta/CD19-depleted stem cell transplant. Receptors were obtained from a female patient between 2 and 15 years old who had a stem cell transplant for Fanconi anemia, so the T cells may come from the graft donor.

There are many counts of this clonotype. J is TRBJ2-3 and V is TRBV2; 8 nucleotides line up with TRBD2. Trimming took 8 bases from V and 3 from J; bases not matched to a gene: 16. Germline V gene sequence: CDR1 SNHLY, CDR2 FYNNEI. The CDR3 has 17 residues. The CDR3 loop is CASSRRRSGVGTDTQYF. CDR3 in DNA: TGTGCCAGCTCCAGACGACGTAGCGGGGTTGGAACAGATACGCAGTATTTT.

This clonotype was picked up many times. The V call is TRBV6-5, the J call TRBJ1-2; D uncertain. Trimming stripped 3 bases from V and 2 bases from J, with 10 bases between. The V gene's germline CDR1 is MNHEY and CDR2 SVGAGI. The CDR3 spans 14 residues. In DNA form, the CDR3 reads TGTGCCAGCAGTTATTACAGTACAAACTATGGCTACACCTTC. Protein: CASSYYSTNYGYTF.

In this sample, this clonotype turned up a few times. V is TRBV28 and J is TRBJ2-1; 7 positions agree with TRBD2. After removal of 5 bases from V and 5 bases from J, the junction contained 12 bases not matched to a gene. Germline CDR1 is MDHEN and CDR2 is SYDVKM. The CDR3 extends over 16 amino acids. CDR3 loop: CASSPFQTSRDNEQFF. In nucleotides, the CDR3 is TGTGCCAGCAGTCCCTTCCAGACTAGCCGAGACAATGAGCAGTTCTTC.

Ten or more counts support this clonotype. The V call is TRBV12-3 or TRBV12-4, the J call TRBJ1-1; D uncertain. CDR3 length: 14 amino acids. Trimming took 0 bases from V and 4 from J, leaving 9 bases between them. DNA of the CDR3: TGTGCCAGCAGTTTAGCGGGGAGTGTCACTGAAGCTTTCTTT. Translated: CASSLAGSVTEAFF.

This clonotype was seen many times. The chain links TRBV6-5 to TRBJ2-2, with a weak D call TRBD1 (5 bases). Germline V gene sequence: CDR1 MNHEY, CDR2 SVGAGI. This CDR3 comprises 17 residues. V was cut by 4 bases and J by 5 bases, with 20 bases left in between. CDR3 nucleotide sequence: TGTGCCAGCAGTTCTATTATAAGGGGCGCCGGGACCGGGGAGCTGTTTTTT. This gives the protein CASSSIIRGAGTGELFF.

This chain uses TRBV19 with TRBJ1-5; the D is unclear. In germline, CDR1 is LNHDA, CDR2 SQIVND (reference sequence). This CDR3 spans 13 amino acids. With 5 bases removed from V and 5 bases from J, the gap between germline ends came to 10 bases. CDR3 nucleotide sequence: TGTGCCAGTAGTCCGGGCGTCCATCAGCCCCAGCATTTT. The encoded protein is CASSPGVHQPQHF.

In this sample, this clonotype turned up many times. V is TRBV6-2 or TRBV6-3 and J is TRBJ2-4; unclear D gene. CDR3 length: 13 amino acids. V dropped 6 bases and J dropped 1 base, with 7 bases sitting between them. Germline V gene data show CDR1 as MNHEY and CDR2 as SVGEGT. The CDR3 here is CASRPGAKNIQYF. CDR3 coding DNA: TGTGCCAGCAGACCCGGGGCCAAAAACATTCAGTACTTC.

Ten or more counts support this clonotype. The V call is TRBV7-2, the J call TRBJ2-1; 8 bases are a match to TRBD2. The CDR3 contains 14 residues. Losses at the gene ends were 4 bases for V and 5 bases for J; bases not matched to a gene: 4. Germline V CDR1 and CDR2: SGHTA, FQGNSA. CDR3: CASSSGTSNNEQFF. The CDR3 nucleotides read TGTGCCAGCAGCTCCGGGACTAGTAACAATGAGCAGTTCTTC.

This clonotype was counted between two and nine times. V gene TRBV20-1 combines with J gene TRBJ2-3; TRBD2 matches 11 bases. This CDR3 has 16 amino acids. Germline V gives CDR1 DFQATT, CDR2 SNEGSKA (reference sequence). Trimming at V came to 3 bases and at J to 3 bases, leaving 8 bases not matched to a gene. CDR3: CSASLNSGRGTDTQYF. The CDR3 region has the DNA TGCAGTGCTAGTCTTAATAGCGGGAGGGGTACAGATACGCAGTATTTT.

This clonotype was observed at least ten times. The V gene is TRBV15, the J gene TRBJ1-5; D is uncertain. The CDR3 contains 12 residues. Per germline, CDR1 LNHNV and CDR2 YYDKDF (reference sequence). V was clipped by 3 bases and J by 8 bases, with 8 bases between them. CDR3 DNA sequence: TGTGCCACCAGCAGTTCAAGGGAGCCCCAGCATTTT. This translates into CATSSSREPQHF.

This chain uses TRBV4-3 with TRBJ2-7; no clear D. Trimming shortened V by 1 base and J by 2 bases, and 12 bases separated the two germline ends. The CDR3 length is 15 residues. Germline V gives CDR1 LGHNA, CDR2 YSLEER. For the CDR3, the DNA is TGCGCCAGCAGCCAAGGGCTCCAGCCGGCCTACGAGCAGTACTTC. Translating gives CASSQGLQPAYEQYF.

In its sample, this clonotype was seen a few times. This chain's CDR3 is CASQQGLGTQETQYF. CDR3 nucleotides: TGTGCCAGCCAGCAGGGACTGGGGACCCAAGAGACCCAGTACTTC. This chain connects TRBV27 to TRBJ2-5; TRBD2 is a possible D gene (6 bases). The CDR3 covers 15 residues. Trimming removed 8 bases from V and 1 base from J, with 17 bases in between. Germline CDR1 is MNHEY and CDR2 is SMNVEV (reference sequence).

This clonotype was detected many times. J is TRBJ2-5 and V is TRBV20-1; no clear D. The germline CDR1 and CDR2 sequences are DFQATT and SNEGSKA (reference sequence). The CDR3 is made up of 11 amino acids. V lost 2 bases to trimming and J lost 5 bases, with 6 bases between them. This CDR3 is CSARFPETQYF. In DNA form, the CDR3 reads TGCAGTGCTAGATTTCCCGAGACCCAGTACTTC.

About this clonotype: A much more abundant neighbour one base away suggests this may be a read error. The chain carries TRBV15 and TRBJ1-1; TRBD1 agrees at 7 bases. V gave up 1 base and J gave up 4 bases; unmatched junction bases: 3. This CDR3 is built from 14 residues. CDR1 is LNHNV, CDR2 YYDKDF, per germline (reference sequence). CDR3 loop: CATSRGQGCTEAFF. As DNA, the CDR3 is TGTGCCACCAGCAGAGGACAGGGATGCACTGAAGCTTTCTTT.

The chain's CDR3 is CASSERGAQTQYF. CDR3 DNA sequence: TGTGCCAGCAGCGAACGGGGGGCACAAACACAGTATTTT. This chain uses TRBV5-6 with TRBJ2-3; the D gene is possibly TRBD2 (7 bases). Per the germline V gene, CDR1 is SGHDT and CDR2 is YYEEEE. CDR3 length equals 13 residues. Trimming left V 4 bases short and J 12 bases short, with 18 bases between.

This clonotype was detected ten times or more. The rearrangement links TRBV11-3 to TRBJ2-1; TRBD2 aligns across 11 bases. Germline CDR1 reads SGHNT; CDR2 reads YENEEA. V trimming: 2 bases; J trimming: 0 bases; junction bases outside the gene matches: 9. The CDR3 totals 19 residues. The CDR3 spells CASSLWPSGGISSYNEQFF. For the CDR3, the DNA is TGTGCCAGCAGCTTATGGCCTAGCGGGGGGATAAGCTCCTACAATGAGCAGTTCTTC.

The CDR3 DNA reads as TGTGCCAGCAGCTCATGGGGTCTTCCAAGCCACGAGCAGTACTTC. As protein: CASSSWGLPSHEQYF. The chain recombines TRBV7-8 with TRBJ2-7; D unclear. Between the trimmed V and J ends, which lost 4 bases and 5 bases, there was a span of 18 bases. Germline CDR1 reads SGHVS; CDR2 reads FQNEAQ. This CDR3 has 15 amino acids.

The sample holds a few counts of this clonotype. The chain employs TRBV6-1 and TRBJ1-5; D may be TRBD1 (6 bases). CDR3 length: 13 amino acids. V lost 8 bases to trimming and J lost 5 bases, with 13 bases between them. Germline CDR1 MNHNS, CDR2 SASEGT. DNA of the CDR3: TGTGCCAGCGGATCACAGGGCCATCAGCCCCAGCATTTT. It yields the protein CASGSQGHQPQHF.

This clonotype was seen only a few times. V and J are TRBV5-1 and TRBJ2-2; no clear D. Looked up from germline, CDR1 is SGHRS and CDR2 is YFSETQ. Between the trimmed V and J ends, which lost 1 base and 3 bases, there was a span of 16 bases. The CDR3 runs 17 residues. CDR3 region: CASSLHPRSGDTGELFF. The CDR3 coding sequence is TGCGCCAGCAGCTTGCATCCTAGGTCTGGGGACACCGGGGAGCTGTTTTTT.

This clonotype was seen repeatedly, ten times or more. The chain is built from TRBV12-3 or TRBV12-4 and TRBJ2-5; D might be TRBD2 (6 bases). Deletions cut 5 bases from V and 1 base from J, with 17 bases between. There are 16 residues in the CDR3. CDR3 sequence (DNA): TGTGCCAGCAGTCTGGGAGGACCGGCCATCCAAGAGACCCAGTACTTC. Residues: CASSLGGPAIQETQYF.

The V gene is TRBV6-5, the J gene TRBJ1-1; D might be TRBD1 (6 bases). This CDR3 comprises 19 residues. CDR1 MNHEY and CDR2 SVGAGI come from the germline V gene. V lost 0 bases and J 5 bases, leaving 25 bases between the germline ends. CDR3 protein: CASSYSFSVDTGRMTEAFF. CDR3 DNA: TGTGCCAGCAGTTACTCTTTTAGTGTCGATACAGGGAGAATGACTGAAGCTTTCTTT.

The chain recombines TRBV6-5 with TRBJ1-6; D is perhaps TRBD1 (6 bases). Germline assignment: CDR1 MNHEY and CDR2 SVGAGI. V was pared by 1 base and J by 9 bases, with 10 bases between. The CDR3 is made up of 14 amino acids. CDR3 sequence (DNA): TGTGCCAGCAGTTACTTACAGGGAGGTTCACCCCTCCACTTT. It is translated as CASSYLQGGSPLHF.

This clonotype was recorded a few times. V usage is TRBV3-1 and J usage is TRBJ1-2; the D gene is possibly TRBD1 (6 bases). V lost 1 base and J 1 base, leaving 10 bases between the germline ends. The germline V gene encodes CDR1 LGHDT and CDR2 YNNKEL (reference sequence). This CDR3 spans 15 amino acids. The CDR3 loop reads CASSQAGEINYGYTF. The CDR3 DNA sequence: TGTGCCAGCAGCCAAGCAGGGGAGATTAACTATGGCTACACCTTC.

This clonotype has ten or more counts. The chain links TRBV21-1 to TRBJ1-5. TRBV21-1 is classified as a pseudogene. CDR3 length equals 12 residues. The CDR3: CASRASNQPQHF. For the CDR3, the DNA is TGTGCCAGCCGGGCTAGCAATCAGCCCCAGCATTTT.

Only a few counts were recorded for this clonotype. The gene calls are TRBV20-1 and TRBJ2-1, with TRBD2 matching over 13 bases. Germline V gene lookup returns CDR1 DFQATT and CDR2 SNEGSKA (reference sequence). V lost 3 bases and J lost 5; bases outside the gene matches: 7. The CDR3 extends over 16 amino acids. As DNA, the CDR3 is TGCAGTGCTAGCCTGGCCGGGACTAGCGGGGACAATGAGCAGTTCTTC. Translation: CSASLAGTSGDNEQFF.